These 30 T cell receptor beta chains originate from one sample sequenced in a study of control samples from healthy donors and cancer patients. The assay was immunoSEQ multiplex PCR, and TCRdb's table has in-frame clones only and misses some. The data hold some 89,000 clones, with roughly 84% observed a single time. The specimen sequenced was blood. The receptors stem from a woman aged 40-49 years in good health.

CDR3: CATSDSKQGRHTEAFF. As DNA, the CDR3 is TGTGCCACCAGTGATTCCAAACAGGGGAGGCACACTGAAGCTTTCTTT. This chain connects TRBV24-1 to TRBJ1-1; 7 bases line up with TRBD1. The CDR3 covers 16 residues. V was clipped by 2 bases and J by 3 bases; unmatched bases: 8. Germline CDR1 reads KGHDR; CDR2 reads SFDVKD.

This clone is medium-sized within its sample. The chain's CDR3 is CASSLASDSGNTIYF. The CDR3 nucleotides are TGTGCCAGCAGCTTAGCGTCGGACTCTGGAAACACCATATATTTT. The chain employs TRBV7-8 and TRBJ1-3; D is unclear. Trimming removed 0 bases at V and 0 bases at J, with 6 bases between. The CDR3 runs 15 residues. Per the germline V gene, CDR1 is SGHVS and CDR2 is FQNEAQ.

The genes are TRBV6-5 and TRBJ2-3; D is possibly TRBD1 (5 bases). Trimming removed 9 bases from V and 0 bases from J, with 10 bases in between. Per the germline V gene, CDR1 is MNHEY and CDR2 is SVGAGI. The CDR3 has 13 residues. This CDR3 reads CASSRGSTDTQYF. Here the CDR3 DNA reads TGTGCCAGTAGTAGGGGAAGCACAGATACGCAGTATTTT.

The CDR3: CASSLLRTDGGYTF. The CDR3 DNA reads as TGTGCCAGCAGCTTATTACGGACCGACGGGGGCTACACCTTC. The J gene is TRBJ1-2, the V gene TRBV7-9, with D uncertain. The CDR3 runs to 14 residues. Germline V lookup: CDR1 SEHNR, CDR2 FQNEAQ (reference sequence). V lost 2 bases and J lost 8, with 15 bases in between.

The CDR3 is CASAPGQIGYTF. The CDR3 region has the DNA TGTGCCAGCGCTCCGGGACAAATCGGCTACACCTTC. The chain links TRBV2 to TRBJ1-2; D is possibly TRBD1 (6 bases). Germline CDR1 reads SNHLY; CDR2 reads FYNNEI. The CDR3 runs 12 residues. Trimming pared 8 bases from V and 8 bases from J, leaving 15 bases between. Using reference TRBV2 and TRBJ1-2 for the parts outside the CDR3, the full variable domain is EPEVTQTPSHQVTQMGQEVILRCVPISNHLYFYWYRQILGQKVEFLVSFYNNEISEKSEIFDDQFSVERPDGSNFTLKIRSTKLEDSAMYFCASAPGQIGYTFGSGTRLTVV.

The CDR3, as DNA: TGTGCCAGTAGTGTGGGACTAGCGGGGGGCAGGGGAGATACGCAGTATTTT. Translation gives CASSVGLAGGRGDTQYF. The V call is TRBV19, the J call TRBJ2-3; 15 bases are shared with TRBD2. Trimming at V came to 5 bases and at J to 5 bases, leaving 8 bases not matched to a gene. The CDR3 length is 17 residues. Germline V gene lookup returns CDR1 LNHDA and CDR2 SQIVND (reference sequence).

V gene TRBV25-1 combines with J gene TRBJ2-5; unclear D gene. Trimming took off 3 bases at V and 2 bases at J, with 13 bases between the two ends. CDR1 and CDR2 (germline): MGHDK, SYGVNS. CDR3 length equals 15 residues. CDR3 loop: CASSDMPPRQETQYF. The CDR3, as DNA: TGTGCCAGCAGTGATATGCCACCACGACAAGAGACCCAGTACTTC.

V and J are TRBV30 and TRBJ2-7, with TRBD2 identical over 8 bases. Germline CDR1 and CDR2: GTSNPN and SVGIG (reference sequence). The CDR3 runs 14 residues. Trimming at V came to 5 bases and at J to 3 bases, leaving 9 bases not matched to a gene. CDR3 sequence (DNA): TGTGCCTGGGCCGTACGCGGGGGGCTCTACGAGCAGTACTTC. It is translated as CAWAVRGGLYEQYF.

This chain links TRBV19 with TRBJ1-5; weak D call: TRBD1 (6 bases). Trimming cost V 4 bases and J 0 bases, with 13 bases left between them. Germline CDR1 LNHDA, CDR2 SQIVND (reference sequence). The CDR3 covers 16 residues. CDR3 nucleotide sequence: TGTGCCAGTAGTAGAGGACAGACCTCTAGCAATCAGCCCCAGCATTTT. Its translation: CASSRGQTSSNQPQHF.

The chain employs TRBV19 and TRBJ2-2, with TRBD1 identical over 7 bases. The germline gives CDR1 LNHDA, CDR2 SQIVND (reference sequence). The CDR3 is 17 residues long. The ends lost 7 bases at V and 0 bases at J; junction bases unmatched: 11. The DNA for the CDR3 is TGTGCCAGTAAGTCAACAGGGGAAAGCGCGAACACCGGGGAGCTGTTTTTT. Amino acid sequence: CASKSTGESANTGELFF.

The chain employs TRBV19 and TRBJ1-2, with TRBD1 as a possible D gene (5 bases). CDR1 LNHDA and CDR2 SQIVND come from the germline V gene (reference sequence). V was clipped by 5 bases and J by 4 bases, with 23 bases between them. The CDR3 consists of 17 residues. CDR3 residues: CASSPLSRGRDGYGYTF. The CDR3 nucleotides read TGTGCCAGTAGTCCCCTGTCAAGGGGAAGGGACGGCTATGGCTACACCTTC.

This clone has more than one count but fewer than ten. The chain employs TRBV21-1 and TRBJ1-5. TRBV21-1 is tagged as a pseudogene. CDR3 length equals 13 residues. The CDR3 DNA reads TGTGCCAGCAGCAAAGGGAGTGTATCAACCCAGCATTTT. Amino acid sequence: CASSKGSVSTQHF.

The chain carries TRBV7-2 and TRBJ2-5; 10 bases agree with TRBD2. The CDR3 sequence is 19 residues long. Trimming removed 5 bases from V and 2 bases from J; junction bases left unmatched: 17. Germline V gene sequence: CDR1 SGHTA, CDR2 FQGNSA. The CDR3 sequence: CASSPRRASLAGRQETQYF. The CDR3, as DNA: TGTGCCAGCAGCCCCAGGAGGGCCTCACTAGCGGGGAGACAAGAGACCCAGTACTTC.

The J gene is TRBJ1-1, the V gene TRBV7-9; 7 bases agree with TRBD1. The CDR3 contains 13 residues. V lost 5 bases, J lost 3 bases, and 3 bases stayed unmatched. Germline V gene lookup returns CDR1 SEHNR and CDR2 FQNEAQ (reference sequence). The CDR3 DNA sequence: TGTGCCAGCAGCCAAGACAGGGACACTGAAGCTTTCTTT. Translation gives CASSQDRDTEAFF.

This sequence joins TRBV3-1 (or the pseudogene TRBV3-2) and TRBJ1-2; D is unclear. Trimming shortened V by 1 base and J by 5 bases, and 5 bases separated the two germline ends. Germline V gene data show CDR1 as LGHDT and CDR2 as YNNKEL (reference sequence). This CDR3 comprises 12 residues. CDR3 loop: CASSQGTYGYTF. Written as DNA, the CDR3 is TGTGCCAGCAGCCAAGGGACTTATGGCTACACCTTC.

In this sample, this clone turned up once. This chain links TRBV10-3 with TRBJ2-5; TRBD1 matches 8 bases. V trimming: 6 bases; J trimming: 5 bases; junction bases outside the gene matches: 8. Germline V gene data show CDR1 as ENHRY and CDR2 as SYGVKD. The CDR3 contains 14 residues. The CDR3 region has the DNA TGTGCCATCAGGACAGGGGCAGTTCGGGAGACCCAGTACTTC. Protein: CAIRTGAVRETQYF.

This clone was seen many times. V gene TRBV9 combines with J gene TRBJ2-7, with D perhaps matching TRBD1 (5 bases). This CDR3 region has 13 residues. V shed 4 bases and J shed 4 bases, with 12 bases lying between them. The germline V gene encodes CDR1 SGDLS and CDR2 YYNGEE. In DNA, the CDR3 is TGTGCCAGCAGCCCGTACCCAGGGTACGAGCAGTACTTC. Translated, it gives CASSPYPGYEQYF. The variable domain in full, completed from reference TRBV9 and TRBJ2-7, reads DSGVTQTPKHLITATGQRVTLRCSPRSGDLSVYWYQQSLDQGLQFLIQYYNGEERAKGNILERFSAQQFPDLHSELNLSSLELGDSALYFCASSPYPGYEQYFGPGTRLTVT.

The CDR3 protein is CASSDGPGDTQYF. DNA of the CDR3: TGCGCCAGCAGTGACGGACCGGGAGATACGCAGTATTTT. The chain couples TRBV10-1 to TRBJ2-3; D unresolved. The V and J ends lost 3 bases and 5 bases respectively, with 9 bases between them. The germline gives CDR1 WNHNN, CDR2 SYGVQD (reference sequence). The CDR3 spans 13 residues.

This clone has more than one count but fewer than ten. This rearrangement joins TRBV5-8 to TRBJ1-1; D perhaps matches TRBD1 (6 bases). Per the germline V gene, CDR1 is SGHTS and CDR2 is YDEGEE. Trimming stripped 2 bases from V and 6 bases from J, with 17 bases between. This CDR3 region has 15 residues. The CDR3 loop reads CASSFFRGGGAEAFF. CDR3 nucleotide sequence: TGTGCCAGCAGCTTCTTCAGGGGAGGTGGGGCTGAAGCTTTCTTT. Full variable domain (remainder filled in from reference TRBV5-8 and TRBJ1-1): EAGVTQSPTHLIKTRGQQATLRCSPISGHTSVYWYQQALGLGLQFLLWYDEGEERNRGNFPPRFSGRQFPNYSSELNVNALELEDSALYLCASSFFRGGGAEAFFGQGTRLTVV.

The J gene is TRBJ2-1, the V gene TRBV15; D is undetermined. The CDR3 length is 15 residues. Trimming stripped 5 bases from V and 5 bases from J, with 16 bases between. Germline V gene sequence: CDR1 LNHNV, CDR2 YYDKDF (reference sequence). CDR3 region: CATSVGRQNHNEQFF. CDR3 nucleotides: TGTGCCACCAGCGTAGGCCGGCAAAACCACAATGAGCAGTTCTTC.

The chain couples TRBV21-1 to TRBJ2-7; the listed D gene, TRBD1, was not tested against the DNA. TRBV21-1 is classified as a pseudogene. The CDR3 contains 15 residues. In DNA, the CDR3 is TGTGCCAGCAGCACCCCCCGGGACAGCTTCGGCGAGCAGTACTTC. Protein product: CASSTPRDSFGEQYF.

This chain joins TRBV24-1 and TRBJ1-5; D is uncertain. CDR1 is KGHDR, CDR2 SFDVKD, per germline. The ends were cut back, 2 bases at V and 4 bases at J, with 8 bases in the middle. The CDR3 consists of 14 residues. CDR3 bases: TGTGCCACCAGTGATTACACAGTAAATCAGCCCCAGCATTTT. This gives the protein CATSDYTVNQPQHF.

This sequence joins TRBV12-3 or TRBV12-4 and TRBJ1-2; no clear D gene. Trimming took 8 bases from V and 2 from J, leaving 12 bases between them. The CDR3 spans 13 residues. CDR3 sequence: CASSIGLNYGYTF. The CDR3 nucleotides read TGTGCCAGCTCGATAGGGTTAAACTATGGCTACACCTTC.

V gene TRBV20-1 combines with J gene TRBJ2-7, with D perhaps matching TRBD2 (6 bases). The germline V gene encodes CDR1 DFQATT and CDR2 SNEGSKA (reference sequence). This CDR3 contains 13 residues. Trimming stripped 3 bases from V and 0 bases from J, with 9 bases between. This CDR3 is CSASAGPSYEQYF. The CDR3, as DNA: TGCAGTGCTAGTGCGGGACCCTCCTACGAGCAGTACTTC.

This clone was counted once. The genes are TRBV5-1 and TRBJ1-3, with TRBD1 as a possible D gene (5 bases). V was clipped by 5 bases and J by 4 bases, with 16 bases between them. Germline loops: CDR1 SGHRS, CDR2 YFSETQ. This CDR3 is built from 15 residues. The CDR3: CASRQGDSEGNTIYF. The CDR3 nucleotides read TGCGCCAGCAGACAAGGGGATTCGGAAGGAAACACCATATATTTT.

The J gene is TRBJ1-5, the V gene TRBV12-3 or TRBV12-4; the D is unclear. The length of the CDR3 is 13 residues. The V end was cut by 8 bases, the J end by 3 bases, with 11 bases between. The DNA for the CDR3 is TGTGCCAGCGGGGTGCAGCTCAATCAGCCCCAGCATTTT. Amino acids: CASGVQLNQPQHF.

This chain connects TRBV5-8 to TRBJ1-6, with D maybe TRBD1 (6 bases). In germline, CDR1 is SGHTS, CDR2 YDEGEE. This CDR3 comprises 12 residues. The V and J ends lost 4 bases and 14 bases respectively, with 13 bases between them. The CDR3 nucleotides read TGTGCCAGCAGCGGGGACACGTCAACCCTCCACTTT. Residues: CASSGDTSTLHF. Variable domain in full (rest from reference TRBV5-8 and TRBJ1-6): EAGVTQSPTHLIKTRGQQATLRCSPISGHTSVYWYQQALGLGLQFLLWYDEGEERNRGNFPPRFSGRQFPNYSSELNVNALELEDSALYLCASSGDTSTLHFGNGTRLTVT.

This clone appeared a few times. CDR3 amino acids: CASSALRTGLDYEQYF. The CDR3 bases are TGTGCCAGCAGCGCCCTGCGGACAGGGCTCGACTACGAGCAGTACTTC. The V gene is TRBV2, the J gene TRBJ2-7, with 8 bases fitting TRBD1. Trimming took 6 bases from V and 3 from J; bases not matched to a gene: 13. This CDR3 spans 16 amino acids. Germline V gives CDR1 SNHLY, CDR2 FYNNEI.

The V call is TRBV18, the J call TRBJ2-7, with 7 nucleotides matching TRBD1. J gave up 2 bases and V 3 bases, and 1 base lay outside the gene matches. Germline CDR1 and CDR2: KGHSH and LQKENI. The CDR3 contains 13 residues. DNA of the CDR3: TGTGCCAGCTCACCCGGGACAGCCTACGAGCAGTACTTC. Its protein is CASSPGTAYEQYF.

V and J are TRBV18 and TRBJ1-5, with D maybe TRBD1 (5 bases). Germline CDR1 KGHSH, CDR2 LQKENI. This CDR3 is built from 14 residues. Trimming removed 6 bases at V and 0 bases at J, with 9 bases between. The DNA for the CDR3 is TGTGCCAGCTCCTCAGGGTATAGCAATCAGCCCCAGCATTTT. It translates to CASSSGYSNQPQHF.